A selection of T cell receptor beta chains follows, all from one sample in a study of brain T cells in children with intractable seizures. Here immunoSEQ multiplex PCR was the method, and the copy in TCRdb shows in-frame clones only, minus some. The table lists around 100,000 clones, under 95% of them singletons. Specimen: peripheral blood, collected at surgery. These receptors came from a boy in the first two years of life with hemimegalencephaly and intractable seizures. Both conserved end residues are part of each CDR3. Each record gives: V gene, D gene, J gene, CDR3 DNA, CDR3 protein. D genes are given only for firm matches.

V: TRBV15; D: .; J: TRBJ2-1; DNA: TGTGCCACCAGCAGATACACAGGGAGCCCACCCTACAATGAGCAGTTCTTC; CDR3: CATSRYTGSPPYNEQFF
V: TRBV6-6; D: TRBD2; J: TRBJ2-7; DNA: TGTGCCAGCAGATCTAGCGGGGGCTCCTACGAGCAGTACTTC; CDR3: CASRSSGGSYEQYF
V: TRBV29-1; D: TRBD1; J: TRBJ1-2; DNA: TGCAGCGTTGAAGTGGGACAGGGGGCTGGTGCTGGCTACACCTTC; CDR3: CSVEVGQGAGAGYTF
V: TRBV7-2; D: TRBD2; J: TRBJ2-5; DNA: TGTGCCAGCAGCCCCACTGCGGGAGTGGGGGAGACCCAGTACTTC; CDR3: CASSPTAGVGETQYF
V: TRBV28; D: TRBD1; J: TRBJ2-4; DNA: TGTGCCAGCAGTCCAATATCGACAGGGGGGGAAAACATTCAGTACTTC; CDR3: CASSPISTGGENIQYF
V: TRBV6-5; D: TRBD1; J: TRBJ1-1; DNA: TGTGCCAGCAGTTACGACAGGGGGTCGGGTAACACTGAAGCTTTCTTT; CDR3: CASSYDRGSGNTEAFF
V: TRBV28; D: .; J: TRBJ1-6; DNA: TGTGCCAGCAGTTCGGCAGGGCGCGTCAATTCACCCCTCCACTTT; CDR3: CASSSAGRVNSPLHF
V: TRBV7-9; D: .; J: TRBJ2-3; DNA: TGTGCCAGCAGCGGGTACGAGGAGATCACAGATACGCAGTATTTT; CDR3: CASSGYEEITDTQYF
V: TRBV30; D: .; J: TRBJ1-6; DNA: TGTGCCTGGACAGGCAGGAGGGAGTCACCCCTCCACTTT; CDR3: CAWTGRRESPLHF
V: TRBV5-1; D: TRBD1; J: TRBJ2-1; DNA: TGCGCCAGCAGCTTTCGAGGGGGCGGGGAGCAGTTCTTC; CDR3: CASSFRGGGEQFF
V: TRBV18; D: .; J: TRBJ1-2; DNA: TGTGCCAGCTCACCGGATCAGGGGAACTATGGCTACACCTTC; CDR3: CASSPDQGNYGYTF
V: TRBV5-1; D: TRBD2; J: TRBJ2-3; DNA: TGCGCCAGCAGCTTGGGGCGGGAGCCCGCGCTCACAGATACGCAGTATTTT; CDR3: CASSLGREPALTDTQYF
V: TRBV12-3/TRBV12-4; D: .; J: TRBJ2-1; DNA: TGTGCCAGCAGCCCGGGACCGCAGGATGAGCAGTTCTTC; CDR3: CASSPGPQDEQFF
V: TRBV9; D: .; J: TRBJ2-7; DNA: TGTGCCAGCAGCGTGGGAGACAGTAGCTCCTACGAGCAGTACTTC; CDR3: CASSVGDSSSYEQYF
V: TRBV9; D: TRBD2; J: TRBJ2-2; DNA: TGTGCCAGCAGCGTAGTTGCTAGCGGACGATCGAACACCGGGGAGCTGTTTTTT; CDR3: CASSVVASGRSNTGELFF